The 18 T cell receptor beta chains presented below share a single source sample, sequenced in a study of cytomegalovirus exposure and HLA in healthy donors (dated by TCRdb to 2015 to 2018). Receptor libraries were prepared by the immunoSEQ multiplex PCR assay. For the multiplex PCR, a mixture combining 60 forward primers for TCR Vbeta segments and 13 reverse primers for TCR Jbeta segments was used. What TCRdb holds here is the immuneACCESS table cut down to in-frame rearrangements. Part of the clones is not present; checked against another copy, under half of the missing clones reflect an unresolved V gene, and the others are unexplained. This sample has 150,000 to 200,000 clones in its table, and 60% to 80% of those were observed once. Of the sample, roughly an eighth falls within the top ten clones. The sample was PBMCs. The origin of the receptors is a man between 45 and 60 years old in good health and CMV-seropositive.

This chain joins TRBV7-8 and TRBJ1-5; TRBD1 matches at 7 bases. V lost 5 bases and J lost 6; bases outside the gene matches: 7. Germline V gene sequence: CDR1 SGHVS, CDR2 FQNEAQ. This CDR3 has 14 residues. CDR3 in DNA: TGTGCCAGCAGCGGGAGAGGGGGCTTTCAGCCCCAGCATTTT. As protein: CASSGRGGFQPQHF.

The chain recombines TRBV10-3 with TRBJ2-5, with D perhaps TRBD1 (6 bases). The V gene's germline CDR1 is ENHRY and CDR2 SYGVKD. The CDR3 consists of 13 residues. V was shortened by 7 bases and J by 1 base, with 10 bases between the two germline ends. Written as DNA, the CDR3 is TGTGCCATCAATCGGGACATCCAAGAGACCCAGTACTTC. This translates into CAINRDIQETQYF.

The V call is TRBV30, the J call TRBJ2-2; 7 bases are a match to TRBD1. Germline assignment: CDR1 GTSNPN and CDR2 SVGIG (reference sequence). Germline trimming cut 3 bases from V and 0 bases from J; bases unmatched to any gene: 4. The CDR3 covers 15 residues. The CDR3 coding sequence is TGTGCCTGGAGGGAACAGGGGTCGAACACCGGGGAGCTGTTTTTT. Translated, it gives CAWREQGSNTGELFF.

The sample holds one count of this clone. The chain has TRBV15 and TRBJ2-2, with 7 positions matching TRBD2. Germline V CDR1 and CDR2: LNHNV, YYDKDF (reference sequence). V was pared by 3 bases and J by 0 bases, with 4 bases of the junction left unmatched. CDR3 length: 16 residues. This chain's CDR3 is CATSRGGTSNTGELFF. The CDR3, as DNA: TGTGCCACCAGCAGGGGGGGGACTTCGAACACCGGGGAGCTGTTTTTT.

The rearrangement uses TRBV6-1 and TRBJ1-3; D gene uncertain. This CDR3 contains 15 residues. V was cut by 8 bases and J by 0 bases, with 14 bases left in between. CDR1 is MNHNS and CDR2 is SASEGT in the germline V gene. The CDR3 protein is CASAYPTGSGNTIYF. The CDR3 DNA follows: TGTGCCAGCGCTTACCCCACGGGCTCTGGAAACACCATATATTTT.

This chain connects TRBV13 to TRBJ1-1, with 9 bases that match TRBD1. The V segment lost 5 bases and the J segment 6 bases; nucleotides outside the gene matches: 13. Germline CDR1 reads PRHDT; CDR2 reads FYEKMQ (reference sequence). The CDR3 runs to 16 residues. The CDR3 bases are TGTGCCAGCAGCCCGGAGACAGGGGGAGATCTCCCTGAAGCTTTCTTT. This encodes CASSPETGGDLPEAFF.

This chain joins TRBV5-6 and TRBJ1-2; 7 positions agree with TRBD1. The CDR3 extends over 12 amino acids. CDR1 and CDR2 (germline): SGHDT, YYEEEE. V lost 2 bases, J lost 8 bases, and 3 bases stayed unmatched. As DNA, the CDR3 is TGTGCCAGCAGCTTTGAGGGGGCCGGCTACACCTTC. Its protein product is CASSFEGAGYTF.

The V and J genes are TRBV7-2 and TRBJ2-1; 9 bases are a match to TRBD1. Looked up from germline, CDR1 is SGHTA and CDR2 is FQGNSA. J lost 8 bases, V lost 4 bases, and 12 bases had no gene match. The CDR3 sequence is 16 residues long. The CDR3 here is CASSSPRPGQGYEQFF. The CDR3, as DNA: TGTGCCAGCAGCTCCCCCCGCCCGGGACAGGGATATGAGCAGTTCTTC. Filled out from reference TRBV7-2 and TRBJ2-1, the complete variable domain reads GAGVSQSPSNKVTEKGKDVELRCDPISGHTALYWYRQSLGQGLEFLIYFQGNSAPDKSGLPSDRFSAERTGGSVSTLTIQRTQQEDSAVYLCASSSPRPGQGYEQFFGPGTRLTVL.

A few counts support this clone. The chain is built from TRBV5-1 and TRBJ2-2; TRBD2 aligns across 10 bases. CDR1 and CDR2 (germline): SGHRS, YFSETQ. The CDR3 is made up of 22 amino acids. V lost 3 bases to trimming and J lost 0 bases; unmatched junction nucleotides: 20. The CDR3 loop reads CASSSPRPGLAKRNANTGELFF. The CDR3 nucleotides are TGCGCCAGCAGCTCCCCGCGACCGGGACTAGCGAAACGAAACGCGAACACCGGGGAGCTGTTTTTT.

The genes are TRBV28 and TRBJ1-3; 7 positions match TRBD1. J lost 6 bases, V lost 6 bases, and 8 bases had no gene match. The CDR3 length is 14 residues. Germline assignment: CDR1 MDHEN and CDR2 SYDVKM. The CDR3 protein is CASSFRGQTNTIYF. CDR3 nucleotide sequence: TGTGCCAGCAGCTTCAGGGGACAGACAAACACCATATATTTT. The full variable domain, rest sourced from reference TRBV28 and TRBJ1-3, is DVKVTQSSRYLVKRTGEKVFLECVQDMDHENMFWYRQDPGLGLRLIYFSYDVKMKEKGDIPEGYSVSREKKERFSLILESASTNQTSMYLCASSFRGQTNTIYFGEGSWLTVV.

This chain connects TRBV5-4 to TRBJ2-2; D ambiguous. The CDR3 loop spans 13 amino acids. Germline assignment: CDR1 SGHNT and CDR2 YYREEE (reference sequence). Trimming shortened V by 3 bases and J by 6 bases, and 9 bases separated the two germline ends. CDR3 nucleotides: TGTGCCAGCAGCTGGTATGAGGCCGGGGAGCTGTTTTTT. Translating gives CASSWYEAGELFF.

The CDR3 spells CASNIGAGAYNEQFF. The CDR3 bases are TGTGCCAGCAACATCGGCGCGGGGGCCTACAATGAGCAGTTCTTC. The chain joins TRBV11-2 to TRBJ2-1; TRBD2 agrees at 7 bases. CDR3 length: 15 residues. Looked up from germline, CDR1 is SGHAT and CDR2 is FQNNGV. V dropped 7 bases and J dropped 2; count of bases not matched to a gene: 8.

V is TRBV27 and J is TRBJ1-2; D is perhaps TRBD1 (5 bases). CDR1 is MNHEY and CDR2 is SMNVEV in the germline V gene (reference sequence). The CDR3 runs to 16 residues. Trimming stripped 5 bases from V and 5 bases from J, with 21 bases between. CDR3 loop: CASSTGRVRGQYGYTF. DNA for the CDR3: TGTGCCAGCAGTACGGGTCGTGTTAGGGGTCAGTATGGCTACACCTTC.

This sequence joins TRBV9 and TRBJ2-5; 8 nucleotides match TRBD2. This CDR3 has 17 residues. CDR1 is SGDLS and CDR2 is YYNGEE in the germline V gene. J gave up 3 bases and V 2 bases, and 12 bases lay outside the gene matches. CDR3 protein: CASSVSFGTRLKETQYF. CDR3 DNA: TGTGCCAGCAGCGTTAGTTTCGGGACTAGGCTCAAAGAGACCCAGTACTTC.

The J gene is TRBJ1-1, the V gene TRBV27; the match to TRBD1 covers 12 bases. The V segment lost 5 bases and the J segment 5 bases; nucleotides outside the gene matches: 9. There are 16 residues in the CDR3. Per the germline V gene, CDR1 is MNHEY and CDR2 is SMNVEV (reference sequence). The CDR3 protein is CASSAGTGGDVTEAFF. Written as DNA, the CDR3 is TGTGCCAGCAGTGCCGGGACAGGGGGCGACGTAACTGAAGCTTTCTTT.

This clone has only one observation. The V and J genes are TRBV5-6 and TRBJ1-4, with 8 positions matching TRBD1. This CDR3 is built from 17 residues. The germline V gene encodes CDR1 SGHDT and CDR2 YYEEEE. Trimming cost V 1 base and J 3 bases; bases outside gene matches: 8. In DNA form, the CDR3 reads TGTGCCAGCAGCTTGCCGGGACAGGTGCCGCCTAATGAAAAACTGTTTTTT. The encoded protein is CASSLPGQVPPNEKLFF.

The rearrangement links TRBV28 to TRBJ2-7; 7 nucleotides agree with TRBD1. Germline assignment: CDR1 MDHEN and CDR2 SYDVKM. This CDR3 contains 14 residues. Losses at the gene ends were 2 bases for V and 5 bases for J; bases not matched to a gene: 6. CDR3 DNA: TGTGCCAGCAGTTTAACACAGGGGACCCACGAGCAGTACGTC. Amino acid sequence: CASSLTQGTHEQYV.

This clone was counted a single time. This chain links TRBV20-1 with TRBJ2-3; TRBD2 is a possible D gene (6 bases). The CDR3 spans 11 residues. Germline CDR1 is DFQATT and CDR2 is SNEGSKA (reference sequence). V lost 5 bases to trimming and J lost 5 bases, with 8 bases between them. CDR3 region: CSARLVDTQYF. The CDR3 DNA is TGCAGTGCTCGACTAGTAGATACGCAGTATTTT.